This T cell receptor (beta chain) comes out of a study of blood T cell repertoires in COVID-19. Produced via immunoSEQ multiplex PCR; TCRdb's table is partial and in-frame only. Here the sample spans about 200,000 clones, about 88% being singletons. The CDR3 sequence is 14 residues long. Germline lookup yields CDR1 SGDLS and CDR2 YYNGEE. V lost 2 bases, J lost 5 bases, and 13 bases lay in between. The receptor comes from a woman between 45 and 60 years old with COVID-19, enrolled during active disease. Sequencing was performed on peripheral blood. The V call is TRBV9, the J call TRBJ1-1; D unclear. The CDR3 coding sequence is TGTGCCAGCAGCGTCCTCGGAGGTGGAACTGAAGCTTTCTTT. This encodes CASSVLGGGTEAFF.